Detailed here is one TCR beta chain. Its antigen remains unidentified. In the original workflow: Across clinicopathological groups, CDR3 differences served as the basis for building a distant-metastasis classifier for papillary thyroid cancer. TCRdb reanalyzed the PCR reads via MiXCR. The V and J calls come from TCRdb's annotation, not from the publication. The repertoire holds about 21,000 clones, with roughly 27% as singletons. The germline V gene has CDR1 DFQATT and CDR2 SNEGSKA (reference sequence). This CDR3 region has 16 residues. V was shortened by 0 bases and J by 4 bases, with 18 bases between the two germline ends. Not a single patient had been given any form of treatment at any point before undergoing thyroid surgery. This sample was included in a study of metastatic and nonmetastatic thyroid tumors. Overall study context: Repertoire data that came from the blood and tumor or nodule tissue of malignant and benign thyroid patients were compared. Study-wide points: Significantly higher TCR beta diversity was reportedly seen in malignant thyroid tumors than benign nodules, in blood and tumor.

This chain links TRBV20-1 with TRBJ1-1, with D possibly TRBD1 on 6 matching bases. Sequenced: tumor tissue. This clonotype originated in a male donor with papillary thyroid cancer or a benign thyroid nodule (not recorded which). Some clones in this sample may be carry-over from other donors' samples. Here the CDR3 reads CSARDRLREGGTEAFF. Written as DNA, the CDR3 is TGCAGTGCTAGAGATCGTCTTCGAGAGGGGGGCACTGAAGCTTTCTTT.